This TCR beta chain was sequenced in a study of T cells after yellow fever vaccination. Turning to the study itself: Libraries from low-cell-number fractions were prepared with the SMART-Seq v4 Ultra Low Input RNA kit. General study findings and limits: Clones from primary vaccination mostly reappeared after the booster (approximately 95% CD4, approximately 86% CD8). Abundant clonotypes from the bulk population could have been carried over as contaminants into FACS-sorted repertoires.

A universal primer site and UMIs were added as TCR cDNA was made by 5'RACE template switching. TCRdb analysed the 5' RACE reads with MiXCR anew, one entry per CDR3 protein. The profile shows around 350,000 distinct CDR3 sequences, approximately 10% of them singletons. This clonotype was detected only a few times. What it recognizes is unknown. The V and J ends lost 3 bases and 1 base, in that order; junction bases with no gene match: 4. This CDR3 contains 15 residues. Germline-derived CDR1 and CDR2 are KGHSH and LQKENI. Sequenced here: PBMCs, sampled on the day of the first yellow fever vaccination. The chain couples TRBV18 to TRBJ1-2, with 8 bases aligning to TRBD1. The sequence was collected from a young man who received the YFV17D yellow fever vaccine. CDR3 sequence: CASSPDRENNYGYTF. In nucleotides, the CDR3 is TGTGCCAGCTCACCGGACAGGGAGAATAACTATGGCTACACCTTC.